The sequence of this T cell receptor beta chain was determined in a study of shared clonotypes between healthy human individuals. The count of this clone is one. Its specificity is unknown. V was pared by 3 bases and J by 3 bases, with 3 bases between. The germline V gene has CDR1 ENHRY and CDR2 SYGVKD. The CDR3 totals 12 residues. General study points: Naive subsets generally had larger estimated richness than memory subsets. A small donor pool kept down the genetic and exposure-history diversity that was represented.

In the original analysis: ImmunoSEQ output lacked quality scores and full-length reads, limiting matched filtering. The repertoire was sequenced with immunoSEQ multiplex PCR; TCRdb's copy has only in-frame clones and lacks some. From that table come the V and J calls and clone size; the DNA was used to work out D and trimming. The profile covers some 200,000 clones, with roughly 91% appearing a single time and more than 0.06% taken by the ten largest. This rearrangement joins TRBV10-3 to TRBJ1-5; D uncertain. This TCR was sampled from a woman aged 25 to 45 in good health. Sequencing was done on a sample of naive CD4+ T cells sorted from blood. Subset reported: CD45RA+ positively selected. CDR3 sequence reads: CAISDNNQPQHF. CDR3 in DNA: TGTGCCATCAGTGACAACAATCAGCCCCAGCATTTT.